This T cell receptor beta chain is drawn from a study of cytomegalovirus exposure and HLA in healthy donors. Study-wide background: As released early, the data held about 85 million unique TCRs from HLA-typed donors.

Use of 60 Vbeta and 13 Jbeta primers characterized the PCR. Measured with immunoSEQ multiplex PCR; TCRdb has only the in-frame clones, and not every one. Of about 150,000 clones listed, approximately 84% are singletons. The CDR3 extends over 15 amino acids. Germline loops: CDR1 SEHNR, CDR2 FQNEAQ (reference sequence). The V gene lost 1 base and the J gene lost 2 bases, with 12 bases spanning the gap. Comments on this clone: Its specificity is unknown.

Study-level results: In a later analysis, an Asian-associated ancestry cluster reportedly showed fewer N-insertions than the roughly 690-donor mean. Prediction of most subjects' HLA-A and HLA-B alleles by TCR beta sequences was reportedly accurate.

The chain employs TRBV7-9 and TRBJ2-7, with a weak D call TRBD1 (5 bases). This TCR came from a woman aged 18-29 years in good health and CMV-seronegative. The sequenced sample consisted of PBMCs. CDR3 bases: TGTGCCAGCAGCTTAGTCGACAGTCAGACCTACGAGCAGTACTTC. It codes for CASSLVDSQTYEQYF.